One and the same sample provided the 24 T cell receptor beta chains below, sequenced in a study of neurological immune-mediated disorders. TCRdb itself ran the 5' RACE reads through MiXCR, one entry per CDR3 protein. The data contain about 17,000 distinct CDR3 sequences, approximately 3.7% of them singletons. The material sequenced was CD8+ T cells from blood. The receptors come from a woman between 40 and 55 years old in good health.

This sequence joins TRBV6-1 and TRBJ1-1, with 9 nucleotides matching TRBD1. There are 14 residues in the CDR3. The V segment lost 3 bases and the J segment 10 bases; nucleotides outside the gene matches: 9. Germline CDR1 is MNHNS and CDR2 is SASEGT. The chain's CDR3 is CASSEEGGQGTAFF. CDR3 nucleotides: TGTGCCAGCAGTGAGGAGGGGGGACAGGGTACAGCTTTCTTT.

This clonotype was seen many times. This chain links TRBV4-3 with TRBJ2-7; D might be TRBD1 or TRBD2, each matching 5 bases. Germline V lookup: CDR1 LGHNA, CDR2 YSLEER. This CDR3 spans 16 amino acids. V was pared by 0 bases and J by 1 base, with 13 bases between. The CDR3 is CASSQDLGTASYEQYF. CDR3 bases: TGCGCCAGCAGCCAAGATCTGGGGACGGCTTCCTACGAGCAGTACTTC.

This clonotype was seen ten or more times. The chain has TRBV28 and TRBJ1-5; the match to TRBD1 covers 7 bases. Germline CDR1 MDHEN, CDR2 SYDVKM. V was clipped by 6 bases and J by 0 bases; unmatched bases: 17. The CDR3 has 19 amino acids. The DNA for the CDR3 is TGTGCCAGCAGCAACCCTGACAGGGTCAGGGCTTATAGCAATCAGCCCCAGCATTTT. Protein: CASSNPDRVRAYSNQPQHF.

This clonotype occurred many times. This chain connects TRBV5-5 to TRBJ2-1; D ambiguous. Germline CDR1 reads SGHKS; CDR2 reads YYEKEE (reference sequence). The CDR3 contains 11 residues. The germline V and J ends were trimmed by 4 bases and 8 bases, with 7 bases remaining between them. CDR3 sequence: CASSIGDEQFF. Here the CDR3 DNA reads TGTGCCAGCAGCATAGGCGATGAGCAGTTCTTC.

This clonotype was detected many times. This chain connects TRBV29-1 to TRBJ1-1; D gene ambiguous. This CDR3 region has 11 residues. Per the germline V gene, CDR1 is SQVTM and CDR2 is ANQGSEA. V lost 4 bases to trimming and J lost 1 base, with 4 bases between them. CDR3 in amino acids: CSVARNTEAFF. CDR3 bases: TGCAGCGTTGCCAGGAACACTGAAGCTTTCTTT. The whole variable domain, filled in from reference TRBV29-1 and TRBJ1-1, reads SAVISQKPSRDICQRGTSLTIQCQVDSQVTMMFWYRQQPGQSLTLIATANQGSEATYESGFVIDKFPISRPNLTFSTLTVSNMSPEDSSIYLCSVARNTEAFFGQGTRLTVV.

This clonotype was recorded at least ten times. CDR3 amino acids: CASSYVPGYNEQFF. The CDR3 DNA sequence: TGTGCCAGCAGTTACGTTCCCGGGTACAATGAGCAGTTCTTC. The rearrangement uses TRBV6-5 and TRBJ2-1, with D unclear. The V and J ends lost 2 bases and 4 bases respectively, with 9 bases between them. The CDR3 totals 14 residues. CDR1 MNHEY and CDR2 SVGAGI come from the germline V gene.

In its sample, this clonotype was seen many times. The chain carries TRBV29-1 and TRBJ2-3, with D hard to call. V lost 0 bases, J lost 4 bases, and 17 bases lay in between. The CDR3 loop spans 16 amino acids. Germline V CDR1 and CDR2: SQVTM, ANQGSEA. Written as DNA, the CDR3 is TGCAGCGTTGAAGATGCTGAAGGGCGATTGGCAGATACGCAGTATTTT. Its translation: CSVEDAEGRLADTQYF.

This clonotype was found many times. The V gene is TRBV24-1, the J gene TRBJ2-7, with 11 bases aligning to TRBD1. This CDR3 has 15 amino acids. CDR1 and CDR2 from the germline V gene are KGHDR and SFDVKD. The ends lost 3 bases at V and 4 bases at J; junction bases unmatched: 4. The CDR3, as DNA: TGTGCCACCAGTGATCCTGGACAGGGGGCGTACGAGCAGTACTTC. Protein sequence: CATSDPGQGAYEQYF.

This clonotype was counted only a few times. A much larger clone lies one base from this, so it may be a read error. The chain has TRBV20-1 and TRBJ2-3, with TRBD2 matching over 7 bases. V lost 7 bases to trimming and J lost 1 base; unmatched junction nucleotides: 14. This CDR3 has 16 amino acids. The germline gives CDR1 DFQATT, CDR2 SNEGSKA (reference sequence). The CDR3 DNA reads TGCAGTGGCTCGGGGCGGGAGACCCCCGGCACAGATACGCAGTATTTT. It yields the protein CSGSGRETPGTDTQYF.

The genes are TRBV27 and TRBJ2-7; 8 bases match TRBD1. Per the germline V gene, CDR1 is MNHEY and CDR2 is SMNVEV (reference sequence). This CDR3 region has 14 residues. CDR3 sequence: CVCTPGQGGYEQYF. The CDR3 DNA reads as TGTGTCTGCACCCCCGGACAGGGAGGCTACGAGCAGTACTTC.

This clonotype showed up just a few times. The chain combines TRBV12-3 or TRBV12-4 with TRBJ1-4; TRBD1 might be the D (6 bases). The CDR3 has 15 amino acids. Trimming cost V 5 bases and J 0 bases, with 10 bases left between them. CDR3 protein: CASSPDRSTNEKLFF. In nucleotides, the CDR3 is TGTGCCAGCAGTCCGGACAGATCAACTAATGAAAAACTGTTTTTT.

This clonotype came up many times. The CDR3 DNA reads TGTGCCAGCAGCGGGGGGTGGCGAGCCAAAAACATTCAGTACTTC. The encoded protein is CASSGGWRAKNIQYF. J is TRBJ2-4 and V is TRBV7-9; tentative D call: TRBD2 (6 bases). Per germline, CDR1 SEHNR and CDR2 FQNEAQ (reference sequence). The V and J ends lost 5 bases and 0 bases respectively, with 11 bases between them. The CDR3 totals 15 residues.

This clonotype was seen a handful of times. The chain has TRBV29-1 and TRBJ1-3; D unclear. The length of the CDR3 is 14 residues. CDR1 and CDR2 from the germline V gene are SQVTM and ANQGSEA. Deletions cut 3 bases from V and 0 bases from J, with 9 bases between. The CDR3 region is CSVEAPTSGNTIYF. The CDR3 DNA reads as TGCAGCGTTGAGGCACCCACCTCTGGAAACACCATATATTTT.

The sample holds many counts of this clonotype. The chain combines TRBV6-5 with TRBJ2-3; possibly TRBD1 for D (5 bases). V lost 3 bases, J lost 4 bases, and 8 bases lay in between. The germline V gene has CDR1 MNHEY and CDR2 SVGAGI. This CDR3 has 13 amino acids. In DNA form, the CDR3 reads TGTGCCAGCAGTTATTTCAGGGCAGATACGCAGTATTTT. It codes for CASSYFRADTQYF.

In its sample, this clonotype was seen many times. The chain links TRBV27 to TRBJ2-1, with D hard to call. The germline gives CDR1 MNHEY, CDR2 SMNVEV (reference sequence). This CDR3 is 13 amino acids long. The V end was cut by 0 bases, the J end by 4 bases, with 4 bases between. CDR3 amino acids: CASSLSPYNEQFF. DNA of the CDR3: TGTGCCAGCAGTTTATCCCCATACAATGAGCAGTTCTTC.

This clonotype was observed at least ten times. The chain uses TRBV5-1 and TRBJ1-1, with TRBD1 identical over 7 bases. V lost 3 bases, J lost 2 bases, and 4 bases stayed unmatched. CDR3 length: 14 amino acids. CDR1 is SGHRS, CDR2 YFSETQ, per germline. CDR3 DNA sequence: TGCGCCAGCAGCTACGGAGGGGGCAACACTGAAGCTTTCTTT. It is translated as CASSYGGGNTEAFF.

This clonotype was recorded many times. The chain joins TRBV7-9 to TRBJ2-6; TRBD1 agrees at 10 bases. The germline V gene encodes CDR1 SEHNR and CDR2 FQNEAQ (reference sequence). The CDR3 spans 17 residues. With 6 bases clipped from V and 0 bases from J, the junction kept 5 bases outside the gene matches. CDR3 protein: CASRGQGKLSGANVLTF. The CDR3, as DNA: TGTGCCAGCAGGGGACAGGGGAAGCTCTCTGGGGCCAACGTCCTGACTTTC. The variable domain in full, completed from reference TRBV7-9 and TRBJ2-6, reads DTGVSQNPRHKITKRGQNVTFRCDPISEHNRLYWYRQTLGQGPEFLTYFQNEAQLEKSRLLSDRFSAERPKGSFSTLEIQRTEQGDSAMYLCASRGQGKLSGANVLTFGAGSRLTVL.

In this sample, this clonotype turned up many times. The rearrangement links TRBV7-9 to TRBJ1-1; D perhaps matches TRBD1 (6 bases). The ends were cut back, 3 bases at V and 1 base at J, with 12 bases in the middle. Germline CDR1 is SEHNR and CDR2 is FQNEAQ (reference sequence). This CDR3 spans 15 amino acids. Written as DNA, the CDR3 is TGTGCCAGCAGCTTTACGGGACAAAGGAACACTGAAGCTTTCTTT. Translating it yields CASSFTGQRNTEAFF. The full variable domain, with the rest looked up from reference TRBV7-9 and TRBJ1-1, is DTGVSQNPRHKITKRGQNVTFRCDPISEHNRLYWYRQTLGQGPEFLTYFQNEAQLEKSRLLSDRFSAERPKGSFSTLEIQRTEQGDSAMYLCASSFTGQRNTEAFFGQGTRLTVV.

This clonotype was counted ten times or more. The chain has TRBV4-1 and TRBJ2-2; D not certain. Trimming cost V 0 bases and J 4 bases, with 6 bases left between them. Per germline, CDR1 MGHRA and CDR2 YSYEKL. This CDR3 is 14 amino acids long. The CDR3 nucleotides are TGCGCCAGCAGCCAAGATCCTGCCACCGGGGAGCTGTTTTTT. Translating it yields CASSQDPATGELFF.

This clonotype has at least ten counts. CDR3 in amino acids: CASSAGNTGELFF. The CDR3 region has the DNA TGTGCCAGCAGTGCAGGGAACACCGGGGAGCTGTTTTTT. The chain recombines TRBV6-4 with TRBJ2-2; D uncertain. Germline V gene data show CDR1 as MRHNA and CDR2 as SNTAGT. With 4 bases removed from V and 1 base from J, the gap between germline ends came to 4 bases. The CDR3 is 13 amino acids.

Ten or more counts support this clonotype. This chain joins TRBV20-1 and TRBJ2-6; D may be TRBD1 or TRBD2 (5 bases each). V lost 5 bases and J lost 0, with 17 bases in between. The length of the CDR3 is 17 residues. Germline V gives CDR1 DFQATT, CDR2 SNEGSKA (reference sequence). CDR3 residues: CSALRDLLHSGANVLTF. CDR3 nucleotide sequence: TGCAGTGCTCTCCGGGACCTTCTTCACTCTGGGGCCAACGTCCTGACTTTC.

Ten or more counts support this clonotype. The J gene is TRBJ2-7, the V gene TRBV6-5; tentatively, D is TRBD2 (5 bases). V was trimmed by 6 bases and J by 4 bases, leaving 16 bases between them. CDR1 and CDR2 (germline): MNHEY, SVGAGI. The CDR3 is 14 residues long. CDR3 DNA: TGTGCCAGCAGCTCTCGATTACTAGGGTACGAGCAGTACTTC. It encodes CASSSRLLGYEQYF.

Many counts were recorded for this clonotype. The V call is TRBV6-5, the J call TRBJ2-7; D uncertain. This CDR3 region has 13 residues. Trimming took 2 bases from V and 1 from J, leaving 6 bases between them. The germline CDR1 and CDR2 sequences are MNHEY and SVGAGI. Here the CDR3 reads CASSYVGSYEQYF. The CDR3 DNA is TGTGCCAGCAGTTACGTAGGATCCTACGAGCAGTACTTC.

In this sample, this clonotype is large. This chain joins TRBV4-2 and TRBJ1-1; D ambiguous. This CDR3 contains 12 residues. Germline-derived CDR1 and CDR2 are LGHNA and YNFKEQ. With 6 bases removed from V and 7 bases from J, the gap between germline ends came to 12 bases. The CDR3 bases are TGTGCCAGCAGGGATTTCGGAAGTGAAGCTTTCTTT. Its translation: CASRDFGSEAFF.